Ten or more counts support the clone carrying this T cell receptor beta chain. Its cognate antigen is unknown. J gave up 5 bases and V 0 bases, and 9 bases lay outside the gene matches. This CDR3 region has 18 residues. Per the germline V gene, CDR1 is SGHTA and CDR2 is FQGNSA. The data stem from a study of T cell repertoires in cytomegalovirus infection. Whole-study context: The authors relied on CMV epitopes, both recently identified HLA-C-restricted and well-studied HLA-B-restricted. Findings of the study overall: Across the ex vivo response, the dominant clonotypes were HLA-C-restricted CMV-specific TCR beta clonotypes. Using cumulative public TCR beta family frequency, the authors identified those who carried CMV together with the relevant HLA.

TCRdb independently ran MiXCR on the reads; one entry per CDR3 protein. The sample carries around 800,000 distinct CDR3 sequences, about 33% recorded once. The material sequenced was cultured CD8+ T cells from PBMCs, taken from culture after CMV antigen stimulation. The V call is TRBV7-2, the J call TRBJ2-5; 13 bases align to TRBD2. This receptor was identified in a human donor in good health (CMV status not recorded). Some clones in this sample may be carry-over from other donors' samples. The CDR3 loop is CASSLARHQGLAGETQYF. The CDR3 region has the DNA TGTGCCAGCAGCTTAGCGCGCCATCAGGGACTAGCGGGGGAGACCCAGTACTTC. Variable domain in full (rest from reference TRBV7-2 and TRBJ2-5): GAGVSQSPSNKVTEKGKDVELRCDPISGHTALYWYRQSLGQGLEFLIYFQGNSAPDKSGLPSDRFSAERTGGSVSTLTIQRTQQEDSAVYLCASSLARHQGLAGETQYFGPGTRLLVL.